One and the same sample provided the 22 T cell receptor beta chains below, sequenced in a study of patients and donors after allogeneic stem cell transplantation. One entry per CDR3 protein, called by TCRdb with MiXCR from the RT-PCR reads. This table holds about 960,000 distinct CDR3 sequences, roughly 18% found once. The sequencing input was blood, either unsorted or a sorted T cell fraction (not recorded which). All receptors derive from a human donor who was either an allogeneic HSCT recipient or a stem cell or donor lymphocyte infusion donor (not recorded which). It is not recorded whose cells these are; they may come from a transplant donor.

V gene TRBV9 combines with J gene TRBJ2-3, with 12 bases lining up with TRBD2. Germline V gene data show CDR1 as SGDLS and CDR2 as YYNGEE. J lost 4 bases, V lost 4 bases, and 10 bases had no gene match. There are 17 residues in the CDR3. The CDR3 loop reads CASSTDPSGGVADTQYF. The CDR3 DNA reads TGTGCCAGCAGCACCGACCCTAGCGGGGGGGTTGCAGATACGCAGTATTTT.

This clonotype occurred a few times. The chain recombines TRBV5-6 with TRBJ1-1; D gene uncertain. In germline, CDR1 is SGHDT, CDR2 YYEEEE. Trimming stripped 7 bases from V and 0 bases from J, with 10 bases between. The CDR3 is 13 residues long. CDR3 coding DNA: TGTGCCAGCTCCCGAGTTATGAACACTGAAGCTTTCTTT. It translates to CASSRVMNTEAFF.

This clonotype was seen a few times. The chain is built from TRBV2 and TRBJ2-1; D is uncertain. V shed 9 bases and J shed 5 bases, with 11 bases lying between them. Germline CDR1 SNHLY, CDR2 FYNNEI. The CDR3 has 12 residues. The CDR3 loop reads CASETRNNEQFF. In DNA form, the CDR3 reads TGTGCCAGTGAGACTCGTAACAATGAGCAGTTCTTC. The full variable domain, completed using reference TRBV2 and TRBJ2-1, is EPEVTQTPSHQVTQMGQEVILRCVPISNHLYFYWYRQILGQKVEFLVSFYNNEISEKSEIFDDQFSVERPDGSNFTLKIRSTKLEDSAMYFCASETRNNEQFFGPGTRLTVL.

For the CDR3, the DNA is TGTGCCAGTAGTATAGCGATCAACAGTAGGACTTACGGCAAAAACATTCAGTACTTC. Translation: CASSIAINSRTYGKNIQYF. The chain couples TRBV19 to TRBJ2-4; TRBD2 might be the D (5 bases). Germline-derived CDR1 and CDR2 are LNHDA and SQIVND (reference sequence). V was pared by 1 base and J by 3 bases, with 22 bases between. This CDR3 spans 19 amino acids.

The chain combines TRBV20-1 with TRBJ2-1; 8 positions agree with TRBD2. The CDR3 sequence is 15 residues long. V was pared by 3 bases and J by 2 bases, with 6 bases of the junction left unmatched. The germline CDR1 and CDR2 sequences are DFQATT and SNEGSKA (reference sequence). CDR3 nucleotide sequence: TGCAGTGCTAGTGGGCGGGGGGTTACCTACAATGAGCAGTTCTTC. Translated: CSASGRGVTYNEQFF.

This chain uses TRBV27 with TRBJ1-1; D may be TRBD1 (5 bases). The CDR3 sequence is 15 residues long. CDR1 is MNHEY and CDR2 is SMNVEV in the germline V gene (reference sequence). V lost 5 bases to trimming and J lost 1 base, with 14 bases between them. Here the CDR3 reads CASSPLRDWNTEAFF. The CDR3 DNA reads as TGTGCCAGCAGTCCACTCCGGGACTGGAACACTGAAGCTTTCTTT.

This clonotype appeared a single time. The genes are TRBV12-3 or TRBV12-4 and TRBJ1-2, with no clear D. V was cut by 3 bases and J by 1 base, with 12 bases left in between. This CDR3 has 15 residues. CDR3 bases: TGTGCCAGCAGTTTGAGGCAGGATGGTAACTATGGCTACACCTTC. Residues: CASSLRQDGNYGYTF.

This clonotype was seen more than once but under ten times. The CDR3 sequence is CSARAGQGINQPQHF. CDR3 coding DNA: TGCAGTGCTAGAGCCGGACAGGGGATTAATCAGCCCCAGCATTTT. The chain employs TRBV20-1 and TRBJ1-5, with TRBD1 matching 9 bases. The CDR3 runs to 15 residues. The V and J ends lost 1 base and 4 bases, in that order; junction bases with no gene match: 5. In germline, CDR1 is DFQATT, CDR2 SNEGSKA (reference sequence).

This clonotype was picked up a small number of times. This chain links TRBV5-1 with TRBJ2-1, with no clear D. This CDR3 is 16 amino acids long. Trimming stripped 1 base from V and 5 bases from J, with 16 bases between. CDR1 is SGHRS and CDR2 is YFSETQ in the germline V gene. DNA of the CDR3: TGCGCCAGCAGCTTGCTGGGAATCTACACCAACAATGAGCAGTTCTTC. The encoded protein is CASSLLGIYTNNEQFF.

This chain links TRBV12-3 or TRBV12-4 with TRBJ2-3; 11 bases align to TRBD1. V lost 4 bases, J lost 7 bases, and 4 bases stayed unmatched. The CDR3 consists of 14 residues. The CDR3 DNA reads TGTGCCAGCAGTTCGGACAGGGGGCAAAATACGCAGTATTTT. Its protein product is CASSSDRGQNTQYF.

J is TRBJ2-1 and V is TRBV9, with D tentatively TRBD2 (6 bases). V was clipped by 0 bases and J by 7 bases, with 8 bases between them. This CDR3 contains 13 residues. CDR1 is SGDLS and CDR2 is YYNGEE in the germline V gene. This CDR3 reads CASSVDGGNEQFF. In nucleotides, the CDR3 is TGTGCCAGCAGCGTAGATGGGGGGAATGAGCAGTTCTTC.

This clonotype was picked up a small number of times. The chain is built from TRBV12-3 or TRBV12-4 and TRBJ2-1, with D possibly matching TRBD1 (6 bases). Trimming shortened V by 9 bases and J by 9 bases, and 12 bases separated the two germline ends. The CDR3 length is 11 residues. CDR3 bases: TGTGCCAGTTCAGGGGTCGGTGAGCAGTTCTTC. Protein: CASSGVGEQFF.

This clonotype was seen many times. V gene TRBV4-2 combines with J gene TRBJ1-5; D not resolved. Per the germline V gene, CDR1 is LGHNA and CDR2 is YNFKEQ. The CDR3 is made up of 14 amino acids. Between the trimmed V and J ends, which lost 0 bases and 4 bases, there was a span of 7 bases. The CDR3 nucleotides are TGTGCCAGCAGCCAAGAAGGACGGAATCAGCCCCAGCATTTT. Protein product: CASSQEGRNQPQHF.

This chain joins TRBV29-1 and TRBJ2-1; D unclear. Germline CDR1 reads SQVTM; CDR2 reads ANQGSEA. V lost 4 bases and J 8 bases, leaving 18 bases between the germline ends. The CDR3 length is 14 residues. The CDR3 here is CSVAARNGIDEQFF. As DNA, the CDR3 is TGCAGCGTTGCTGCCAGAAATGGAATCGATGAGCAGTTCTTC.

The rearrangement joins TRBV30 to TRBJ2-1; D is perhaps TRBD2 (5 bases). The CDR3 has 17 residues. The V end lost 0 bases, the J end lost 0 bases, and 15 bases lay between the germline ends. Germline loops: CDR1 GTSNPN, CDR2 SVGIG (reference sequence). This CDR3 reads CAWSVQRPTSSYNEQFF. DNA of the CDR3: TGTGCCTGGAGTGTACAGCGGCCGACGAGCTCCTACAATGAGCAGTTCTTC.

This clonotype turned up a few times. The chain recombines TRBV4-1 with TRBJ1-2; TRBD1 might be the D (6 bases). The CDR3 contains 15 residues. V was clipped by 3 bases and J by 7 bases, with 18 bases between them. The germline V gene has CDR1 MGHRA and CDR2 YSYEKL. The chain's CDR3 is CASSHPERSGAGYTF. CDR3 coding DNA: TGCGCCAGCAGCCATCCCGAGAGGTCAGGGGCTGGCTACACCTTC.

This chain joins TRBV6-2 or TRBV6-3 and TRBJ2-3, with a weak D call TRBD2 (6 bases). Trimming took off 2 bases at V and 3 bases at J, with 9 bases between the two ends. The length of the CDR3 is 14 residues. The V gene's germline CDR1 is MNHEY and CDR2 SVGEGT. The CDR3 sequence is CASSYEAGTDTQYF. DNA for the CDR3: TGTGCCAGCAGTTACGAGGCGGGGACAGATACGCAGTATTTT.

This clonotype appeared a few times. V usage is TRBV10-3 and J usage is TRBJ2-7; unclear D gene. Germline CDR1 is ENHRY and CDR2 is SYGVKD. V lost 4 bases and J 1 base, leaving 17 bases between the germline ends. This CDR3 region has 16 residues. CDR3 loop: CAISGSVNEISYEQYF. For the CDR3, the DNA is TGTGCCATCAGTGGGTCGGTAAATGAAATTTCCTACGAGCAGTACTTC.

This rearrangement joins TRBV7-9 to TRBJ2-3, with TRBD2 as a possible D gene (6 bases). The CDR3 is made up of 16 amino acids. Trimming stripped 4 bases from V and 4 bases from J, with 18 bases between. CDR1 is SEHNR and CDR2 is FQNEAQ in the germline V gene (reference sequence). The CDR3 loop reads CASSSWAYGEADTQYF. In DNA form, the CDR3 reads TGTGCCAGCAGCTCTTGGGCGTACGGGGAGGCAGATACGCAGTATTTT.

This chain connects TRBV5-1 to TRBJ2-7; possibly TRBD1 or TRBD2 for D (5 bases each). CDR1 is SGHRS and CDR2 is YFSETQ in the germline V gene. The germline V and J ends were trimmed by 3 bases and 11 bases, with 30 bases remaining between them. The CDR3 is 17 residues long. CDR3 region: CASSSIPGAGSSVGKYF. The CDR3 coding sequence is TGCGCCAGCAGCTCAATCCCCGGGGCGGGTTCAAGTGTAGGAAAGTACTTC.

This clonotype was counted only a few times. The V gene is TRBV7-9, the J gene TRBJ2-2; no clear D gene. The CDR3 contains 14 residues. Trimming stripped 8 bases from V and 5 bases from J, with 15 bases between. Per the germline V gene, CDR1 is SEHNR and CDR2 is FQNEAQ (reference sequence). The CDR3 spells CASLTERVTGELFF. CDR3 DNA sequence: TGTGCCAGCCTCACTGAACGGGTAACCGGGGAGCTGTTTTTT.

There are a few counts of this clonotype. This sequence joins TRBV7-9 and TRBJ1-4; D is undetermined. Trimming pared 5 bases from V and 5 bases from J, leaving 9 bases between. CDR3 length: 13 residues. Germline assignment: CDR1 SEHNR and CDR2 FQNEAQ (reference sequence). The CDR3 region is CASSLGLNEKLFF. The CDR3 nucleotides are TGTGCCAGCAGCCTCGGTCTGAATGAAAAACTGTTTTTT.